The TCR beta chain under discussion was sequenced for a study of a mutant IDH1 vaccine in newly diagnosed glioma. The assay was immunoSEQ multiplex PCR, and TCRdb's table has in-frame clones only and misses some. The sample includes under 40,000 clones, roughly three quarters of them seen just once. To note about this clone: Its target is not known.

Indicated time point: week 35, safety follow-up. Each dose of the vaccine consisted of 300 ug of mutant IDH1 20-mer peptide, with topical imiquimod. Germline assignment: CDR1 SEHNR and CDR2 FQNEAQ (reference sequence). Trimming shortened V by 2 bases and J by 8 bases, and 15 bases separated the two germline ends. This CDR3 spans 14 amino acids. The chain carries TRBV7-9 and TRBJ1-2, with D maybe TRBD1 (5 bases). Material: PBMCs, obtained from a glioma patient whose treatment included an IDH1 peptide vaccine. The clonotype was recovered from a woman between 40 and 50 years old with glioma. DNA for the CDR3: TGTGCCAGCAGCTTACGACAGAGGGATGGGGGCTACACCTTC. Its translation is CASSLRQRDGGYTF.